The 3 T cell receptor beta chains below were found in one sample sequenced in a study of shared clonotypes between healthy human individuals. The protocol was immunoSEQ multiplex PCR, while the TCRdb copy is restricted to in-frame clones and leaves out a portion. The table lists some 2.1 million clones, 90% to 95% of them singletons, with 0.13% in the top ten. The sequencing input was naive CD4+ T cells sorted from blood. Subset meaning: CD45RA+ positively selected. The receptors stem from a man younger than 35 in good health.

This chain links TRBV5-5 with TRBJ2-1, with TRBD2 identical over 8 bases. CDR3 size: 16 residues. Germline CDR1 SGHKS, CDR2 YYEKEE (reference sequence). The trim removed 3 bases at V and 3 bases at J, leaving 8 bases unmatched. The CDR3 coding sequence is TGTGCCAGCAGCTGGACCGGGAGGGCCCTCTACAATGAGCAGTTCTTC. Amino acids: CASSWTGRALYNEQFF.

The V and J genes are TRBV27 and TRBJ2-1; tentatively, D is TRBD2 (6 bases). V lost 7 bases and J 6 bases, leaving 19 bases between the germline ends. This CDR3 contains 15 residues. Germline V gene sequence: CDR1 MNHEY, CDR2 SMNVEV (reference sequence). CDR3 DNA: TGTGCCAGCACGGCGGGACGGTGGTCGGCCAATGAGCAGTTCTTC. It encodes CASTAGRWSANEQFF.

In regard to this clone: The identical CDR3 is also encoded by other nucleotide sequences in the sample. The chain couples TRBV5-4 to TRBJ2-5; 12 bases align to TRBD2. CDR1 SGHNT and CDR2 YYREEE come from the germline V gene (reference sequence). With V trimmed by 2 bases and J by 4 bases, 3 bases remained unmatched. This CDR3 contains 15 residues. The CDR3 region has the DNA TGTGCCAGCAGCTTAGGACTAGCGGGACCAGAGACCCAGTACTTC. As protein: CASSLGLAGPETQYF.